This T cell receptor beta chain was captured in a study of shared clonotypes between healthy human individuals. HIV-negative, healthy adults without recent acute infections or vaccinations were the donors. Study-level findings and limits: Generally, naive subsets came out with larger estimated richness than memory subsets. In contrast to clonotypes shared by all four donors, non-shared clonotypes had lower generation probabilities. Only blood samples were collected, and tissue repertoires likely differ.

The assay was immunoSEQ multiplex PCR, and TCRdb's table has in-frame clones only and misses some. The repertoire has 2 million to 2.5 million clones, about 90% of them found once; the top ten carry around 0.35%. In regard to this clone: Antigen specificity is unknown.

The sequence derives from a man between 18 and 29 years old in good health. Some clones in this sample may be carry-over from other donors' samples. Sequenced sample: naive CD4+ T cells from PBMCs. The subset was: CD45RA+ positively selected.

DNA for the CDR3: TGTGCCAGCAATCCCCCCGGGGTGAGTGAGCAGTTCTTC. It translates to CASNPPGVSEQFF. This chain uses TRBV25-1 with TRBJ2-1; a weak D match, TRBD2 (5 bases). The CDR3 is made up of 13 amino acids. Per the germline V gene, CDR1 is MGHDK and CDR2 is SYGVNS. V was cut by 7 bases and J by 9 bases, with 16 bases left in between.